This TCR beta chain was obtained from a study of radiotherapy plus CTLA-4 blockade in lung cancer. Study-wide context: Among patients, 15% to 20% showed objective responses, and roughly 30% had disease control.

Study-wide findings and caveats: Early shifts in blood T cell clones, with interferon-beta, reportedly predicted response best.

CDR1 is MNHEY, CDR2 SVGAGI, per germline. V was trimmed by 4 bases and J by 7 bases, leaving 10 bases between them. This CDR3 region has 12 residues. In the case of this clone: What it recognizes is unknown.

Libraries were prepared by immunoSEQ multiplex PCR; TCRdb keeps only in-frame clonotypes and omits some of them. The repertoire holds 90,000 to 100,000 clones, with approximately 72% as singletons. The sample was peripheral blood, taken from a patient treated with radiotherapy plus ipilimumab. The rearrangement uses TRBV6-5 and TRBJ1-2; the D is unclear. This TCR came from a human donor with non-small cell lung cancer who had a partial response to radiotherapy plus ipilimumab. Some clones in this sample may be carry-over from other donors' samples. CDR3 DNA sequence: TGTGCCAGCAGTTGGAATCGAGGTGGCTACACCTTC. Encoded protein: CASSWNRGGYTF.